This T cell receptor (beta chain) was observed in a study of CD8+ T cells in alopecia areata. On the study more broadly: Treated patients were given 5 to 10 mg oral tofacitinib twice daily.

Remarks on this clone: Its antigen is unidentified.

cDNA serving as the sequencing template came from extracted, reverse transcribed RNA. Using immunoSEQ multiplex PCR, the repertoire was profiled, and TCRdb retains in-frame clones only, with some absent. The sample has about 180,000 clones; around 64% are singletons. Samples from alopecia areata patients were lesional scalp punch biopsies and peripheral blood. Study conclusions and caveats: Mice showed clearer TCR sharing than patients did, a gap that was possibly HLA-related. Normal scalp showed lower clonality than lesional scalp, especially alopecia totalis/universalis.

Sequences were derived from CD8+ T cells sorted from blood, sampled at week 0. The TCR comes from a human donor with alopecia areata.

CDR3 bases: TGTGCCAGCAGCTCAACGGGGGGGCCGGAAAATGAGCAGTTCTTC. Its protein is CASSSTGGPENEQFF. The chain has TRBV7-8 and TRBJ2-1, with TRBD2 matching over 8 bases. The V segment lost 4 bases and the J segment 7 bases; nucleotides outside the gene matches: 9. The germline CDR1 and CDR2 sequences are SGHVS and FQNEAQ. The length of the CDR3 is 15 residues.